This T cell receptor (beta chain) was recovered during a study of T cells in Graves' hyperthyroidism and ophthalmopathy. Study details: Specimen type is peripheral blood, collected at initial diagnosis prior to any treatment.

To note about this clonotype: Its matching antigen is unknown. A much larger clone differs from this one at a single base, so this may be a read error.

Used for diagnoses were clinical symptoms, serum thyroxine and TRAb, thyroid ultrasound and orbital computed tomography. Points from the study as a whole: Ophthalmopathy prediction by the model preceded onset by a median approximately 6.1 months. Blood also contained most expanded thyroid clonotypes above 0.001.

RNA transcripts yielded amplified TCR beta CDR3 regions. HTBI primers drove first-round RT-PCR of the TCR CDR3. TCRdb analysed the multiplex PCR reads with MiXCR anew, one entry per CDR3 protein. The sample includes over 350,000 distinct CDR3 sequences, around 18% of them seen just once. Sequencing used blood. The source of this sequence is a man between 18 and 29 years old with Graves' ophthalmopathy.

CDR3 coding DNA: TGTGCCAGCAGCGTAGAGGTGGGGGAGACCCAGTACTTC. The encoded protein is CASSVEVGETQYF. This rearrangement joins TRBV9 to TRBJ2-5; D gene uncertain. The CDR3 spans 13 residues. Germline-derived CDR1 and CDR2 are SGDLS and YYNGEE. Trimming left V 0 bases short and J 5 bases short, with 8 bases between.